The 23 T cell receptor beta chains reported below all come from one sample, sequenced in a study of T cells in women clearing cervical HPV infection. Method: immunoSEQ multiplex PCR; TCRdb's copy keeps in-frame clones and lacks some. The listing records under 45,000 clones. Sequences were obtained from blood buffy coat. The source is a woman aged 18-70 years with a cervical HPV16 infection that either progressed to CIN3+ or cleared (not recorded which).

Note on this clone: The CDR3 end is not reached by the read, which stops 3 residues before it; the germline J gene fills it in. The chain recombines TRBV6-1 with TRBJ2-3, with 9 bases identical to TRBD2. The CDR3 length is 14 residues. CDR1 and CDR2 (germline): MNHNS, SASEGT. The CDR3 DNA, read in part, is TGTGCCAGCAGTGAACGATCTAGCGGGAACACG. Its protein is CASSERSSGNT. The whole CDR3 protein reads CASSERSSGNTQYF.

Details on this clone: The CDR3 is cut off 3 residues early in the read; its end comes from the germline J gene. The chain is built from TRBV11-2 and TRBJ1-1; D remains unclear. Deletions cut 1 base from V and 0 bases from J, with 9 bases between. CDR1 SGHAT and CDR2 FQNNGV come from the germline V gene. This CDR3 contains 15 residues. CDR3 bases read: TGTGCCAGCAGCTTAGGCGGTACCATGAACACTGAA. Protein product: CASSLGGTMNTE. In full, the CDR3 is CASSLGGTMNTEAFF.

Comment on this clone: The read stops 3 residues short of the end of the CDR3; the missing end is completed from the germline J gene. The V and J genes are TRBV20-1 and TRBJ1-2; TRBD1 might be the D (5 bases). The CDR3 loop spans 14 amino acids. Germline V gene lookup returns CDR1 DFQATT and CDR2 SNEGSKA (reference sequence). Trimming shortened V by 1 base and J by 7 bases, and 16 bases separated the two germline ends. The part of the CDR3 DNA that was read is TGCAGTGCTAGAGTGCAGGGTCGCTATAGTGGC. Its protein is CSARVQGRYSG. Given in full, the CDR3 is CSARVQGRYSGYTF.

Points on this clone: The junction does not match germline at one end; this may be a read error. The DNA ends 3 residues before the CDR3 does, and the rest of the CDR3 is filled in from the germline J gene. Different DNA sequences within this sample yield the same CDR3. J is TRBJ1-3 and V is TRBV20-1; 8 bases fit TRBD1. The CDR3 length is 16 residues. CDR1 and CDR2 from the germline V gene are DFQATT and SNEGSKA (reference sequence). The covered CDR3 bases are TGCAGTGCTAAGGCTCGGGACAGGCGCTCTGGAAACACT. Encoded protein: CSAKARDRRSGNT. The full CDR3 protein is CSAKARDRRSGNTIYF.

Concerning this clone: The read comes to an end 3 residues before the CDR3 does, leaving the germline J gene to fill in the end. This chain links TRBV12-3 or TRBV12-4 with TRBJ2-2, with unresolved D. V dropped 5 bases and J dropped 7 bases, with 14 bases sitting between them. The CDR3 consists of 14 residues. CDR3 protein: CASSPPGLDGELFF. The CDR3 bases that were read are TGTGCCAGCAGTCCTCCGGGTCTGGACGGGGAG.

Points on this clone: The read terminates 3 residues ahead of where the CDR3 ends, so the germline J gene completes it. The rearrangement uses TRBV20-1 and TRBJ2-2, with D possibly TRBD1 on 5 matching bases. The germline gives CDR1 DFQATT, CDR2 SNEGSKA (reference sequence). V was cut by 4 bases and J by 8 bases, with 8 bases left in between. This CDR3 has 11 amino acids. The part of the CDR3 DNA that was read is TGCAGTGCTATCAGGGTAGGGGAG. It is translated as CSAIRVGE. The full CDR3 protein is CSAIRVGELFF.

To note about this clone: The read halts 3 residues ahead of the CDR3 end, with the missing end drawn from the germline J gene. The rearrangement joins TRBV19 to TRBJ2-7, with 8 nucleotides matching TRBD2. The CDR3 has 15 residues. Trimming removed 6 bases from V and 1 base from J; junction bases left unmatched: 8. Germline-derived CDR1 and CDR2 are LNHDA and SQIVND (reference sequence). The CDR3 sequence: CASREVAGRSYEQYF. The CDR3 bases that were read are TGTGCCAGTAGGGAGGTAGCGGGGAGATCCTACGAG.

Concerning this clone itself: Read coverage stops 3 residues before the CDR3 terminus; the germline J gene supplies the remainder. Other DNA sequences in the same sample also yield this CDR3. The chain uses TRBV7-9 and TRBJ2-7, with TRBD2 matching over 10 bases. V gave up 5 bases and J gave up 2 bases; unmatched junction bases: 6. Germline V gene sequence: CDR1 SEHNR, CDR2 FQNEAQ (reference sequence). The CDR3 extends over 15 amino acids. CDR3 bases read: TGTGCCAGCAGCCTCCTAGCGGGGGTTACCTACGAG. Translated, it gives CASSLLAGVTYE. The full CDR3 protein reads CASSLLAGVTYEQYF.

As concerns this clone: The CDR3 goes on 3 residues after the read ends, and that part is filled in from the germline J gene. The rearrangement joins TRBV30 to TRBJ2-7; possibly TRBD1 for D (5 bases). Germline-derived CDR1 and CDR2 are GTSNPN and SVGIG (reference sequence). The CDR3 covers 12 residues. V was shortened by 6 bases and J by 3 bases, with 12 bases between the two germline ends. The sequenced CDR3 bases are TGTGCCTGCCTTGGGCAGGGCTACGAG. This encodes CACLGQGYE. The entire CDR3 is CACLGQGYEQYF. Full variable domain (outside the CDR3, taken from reference TRBV30 and TRBJ2-7): SQTIHQWPATLVQPVGSPLSLECTVEGTSNPNLYWYRQAAGRGLQLLFYSVGIGQISSEVPQNLSASRPQDRQFILSSKKLLLSDSGFYLCACLGQGYEQYFGPGTRLTVT.

As concerns this clone: The sequenced fragment ends 3 residues before the CDR3 boundary, so the rest is inferred from the germline J gene. The chain has TRBV13 and TRBJ2-1, with 9 bases identical to TRBD2. The V and J ends lost 4 bases and 6 bases, in that order; junction bases with no gene match: 4. Germline CDR1 reads PRHDT; CDR2 reads FYEKMQ (reference sequence). This CDR3 region has 14 residues. Partial CDR3 DNA: TGTGCCAGCAGCTCGCGGGGGGGCCTCAATGAG. Translated, it gives CASSSRGGLNE. The whole CDR3 protein reads CASSSRGGLNEQFF.

Comments on this clone: The CDR3 end lies 3 residues beyond the end of the read and is filled in from the germline J gene. This rearrangement joins TRBV28 to TRBJ2-3; TRBD2 aligns across 12 bases. The CDR3 covers 19 residues. The germline V gene has CDR1 MDHEN and CDR2 SYDVKM. V shed 5 bases, J shed 3 bases, and the junction held 15 bases outside the gene matches. The CDR3 protein is CASSKRGLTSGSGTDTQYF. CDR3 DNA, as far as it was read: TGTGCCAGCAGTAAAAGGGGCCTGACTAGCGGGAGTGGAACAGATACG.

Comments on this clone: The CDR3 end is not reached by the read, which stops 3 residues before it; the germline J gene fills it in. V gene TRBV29-1 combines with J gene TRBJ1-2; no reliable D call. Germline assignment: CDR1 SQVTM and CDR2 ANQGSEA. With 5 bases removed from V and 4 bases from J, the gap between germline ends came to 11 bases. The CDR3 loop spans 12 amino acids. CDR3 protein: CSVSPPTYGYTF. The sequenced CDR3 bases are TGCAGCGTTAGTCCCCCTACCTATGGC.

For this clone: The read ends 3 residues shy of where the CDR3 ends; the end is completed using the germline J gene. The chain recombines TRBV10-3 with TRBJ2-7, with 7 nucleotides matching TRBD1. Germline loops: CDR1 ENHRY, CDR2 SYGVKD. This CDR3 is 13 amino acids long. J gave up 2 bases and V 5 bases, and 3 bases lay outside the gene matches. CDR3 DNA, as far as it was read: TGTGCCATCAGTCCGGGACAGACCTACGAG. Translating gives CAISPGQTYE. The whole CDR3 protein reads CAISPGQTYEQYF.

As to this clone: The missing CDR3 end, 3 residues past where the read stops, is filled in from the germline J gene. The chain uses TRBV14 and TRBJ2-1; possible D gene TRBD1, 5 bases. The germline V gene has CDR1 SGHDN and CDR2 FVKESK. The CDR3 length is 14 residues. V was clipped by 2 bases and J by 0 bases, with 5 bases between them. The covered CDR3 bases are TGTGCCAGCAGCCAAACAGGCTCCTACAATGAG. It yields the protein CASSQTGSYNE. The CDR3, in full, reads CASSQTGSYNEQFF.

About this clone: Read data end 3 residues before the CDR3 end; the end is taken from the germline J gene. The J gene is TRBJ2-3, the V gene TRBV2; D gene uncertain. Germline lookup yields CDR1 SNHLY and CDR2 FYNNEI. This CDR3 spans 16 amino acids. CDR3 in amino acids: CASSGLGPNLGQPQYF. The CDR3 bases that were read are TGTGCCAGCAGTGGATTGGGCCCTAATTTAGGGCAGCCG. Full variable domain (remainder filled in from reference TRBV2 and TRBJ2-3): EPEVTQTPSHQVTQMGQEVILRCVPISNHLYFYWYRQILGQKVEFLVSFYNNEISEKSEIFDDQFSVERPDGSNFTLKIRSTKLEDSAMYFCASSGLGPNLGQPQYFGPGTRLTVL.

In the case of this clone: Sequencing ends 3 residues short of the CDR3 end; the germline J gene provides the rest. V and J are TRBV19 and TRBJ2-2; 8 positions match TRBD1. Germline V gene sequence: CDR1 LNHDA, CDR2 SQIVND (reference sequence). CDR3 size: 16 residues. J lost 1 base, V lost 6 bases, and 7 bases had no gene match. The part of the CDR3 DNA that was read is TGTGCCAGTAGCGACCCCGGGACAGGGAACACCGGGGAG. Translated, it gives CASSDPGTGNTGE. The full CDR3 protein is CASSDPGTGNTGELFF.

Points on this clone: The junction and the germline gene differ at one end; a read error may be behind it. This specimen includes other DNA sequences encoding the same CDR3. CDR3 DNA, as far as it was read: TGTGCCAGCAGCTTAGACAGCCTCTCTGGAAACACT. Amino acid sequence: CASSLDSLSGNT. The whole CDR3 sequence is CASSLDSLSGNTIYF. The chain is built from TRBV7-9 and TRBJ1-3; D is undetermined. The read ends 3 residues early relative to the CDR3; the germline J gene fills the gap. The length of the CDR3 is 15 residues. Germline V CDR1 and CDR2: SEHNR, FQNEAQ (reference sequence).

About this clone itself: The read halts 3 residues ahead of the CDR3 end, with the missing end drawn from the germline J gene. The V and J genes are TRBV19 and TRBJ2-7, with 8 positions matching TRBD1. Losses at the gene ends were 6 bases for V and 0 bases for J; bases not matched to a gene: 10. Germline V gene data show CDR1 as LNHDA and CDR2 as SQIVND (reference sequence). The CDR3 contains 16 residues. The CDR3 sequence is CASSQGQDIISYEQYF. CDR3 DNA, as far as it was read: TGTGCCAGTAGCCAGGGACAGGATATTATCTCCTACGAG. Drawing the rest from reference TRBV19 and TRBJ2-7, the complete variable domain is DGGITQSPKYLFRKEGQNVTLSCEQNLNHDAMYWYRQDPGQGLRLIYYSQIVNDFQKGDIAEGYSVSREKKESFPLTVTSAQKNPTAFYLCASSQGQDIISYEQYFGPGTRLTVT.

Note on this clone: The read halts 3 residues ahead of the CDR3 end, with the missing end drawn from the germline J gene. The rearrangement links TRBV20-1 to TRBJ2-7; D perhaps matches TRBD2 (6 bases). The germline V gene has CDR1 DFQATT and CDR2 SNEGSKA (reference sequence). Trimming took 3 bases from V and 0 from J, leaving 12 bases between them. This CDR3 spans 14 amino acids. The CDR3 DNA, read in part, is TGCAGTGCTAGTACGGGGGTCATCTCCTACGAG. Protein product: CSASTGVISYE. The full CDR3 protein is CSASTGVISYEQYF.

As concerns this clone: The CDR3 is cut off 3 residues early in the read; its end comes from the germline J gene. The V gene is TRBV2, the J gene TRBJ1-2; D is unresolved. Germline V gene sequence: CDR1 SNHLY, CDR2 FYNNEI. The length of the CDR3 is 13 residues. Trimming cost V 6 bases and J 3 bases, with 11 bases left between them. CDR3 DNA (partial): TGTGCCAGCAGGGCTCAGGACTACTATGGC. Encoded protein: CASRAQDYYG. The full CDR3 protein reads CASRAQDYYGYTF.

For this clone: The read is 3 residues too short to cover the CDR3 end, so that end is filled in from the germline J gene. The chain employs TRBV29-1 and TRBJ2-1; 9 bases line up with TRBD1. Germline loops: CDR1 SQVTM, CDR2 ANQGSEA. This CDR3 contains 13 residues. Trimming removed 7 bases from V and 8 bases from J; junction bases left unmatched: 9. The CDR3 DNA, read in part, is TGCAGCGGAGGACAGGGGAAGGTTTATGAG. Translated, it gives CSGGQGKVYE. The full CDR3 protein is CSGGQGKVYEQFF.

Concerning this clone: The observed sequence ends 3 residues before the CDR3 terminus, with the missing tail filled in from the germline J gene. The chain uses TRBV7-8 and TRBJ1-5; 10 bases are shared with TRBD1. V dropped 3 bases and J dropped 2; count of bases not matched to a gene: 4. The CDR3 sequence is 16 residues long. Germline V gene data show CDR1 as SGHVS and CDR2 as FQNEAQ. CDR3 bases read: TGTGCCAGCAGCTTCGGGACAGGGGTCGGCAATCAGCCC. Its protein is CASSFGTGVGNQP. The CDR3, in full, reads CASSFGTGVGNQPQHF.

Points on this clone: Read coverage stops 3 residues before the CDR3 terminus; the germline J gene supplies the remainder. The V and J genes are TRBV4-1 and TRBJ2-7, with D tentatively TRBD1 (6 bases). The length of the CDR3 is 16 residues. V was shortened by 0 bases and J by 2 bases, with 14 bases between the two germline ends. The germline gives CDR1 MGHRA, CDR2 YSYEKL. CDR3 bases read: TGCGCCAGCAGCCAAGATCCCTCGACAGGAACCTACGAG. Translated: CASSQDPSTGTYE. The whole CDR3 protein is CASSQDPSTGTYEQYF.